These 14 T cell receptor beta chains came from one sample sequenced in a study of CD8 T cells in ankylosing spondylitis. The antigens these receptors bind are not known. MiXCR was run by TCRdb on the 5' RACE reads, yielding one entry per CDR3 protein. The repertoire holds fewer than 250,000 distinct CDR3 sequences, with roughly 18% as singletons. Overall study results and limits: Fewer than 10 highly homologous variants made up a TCR beta motif that seemed to typify ankylosing spondylitis blood.

The specimen sequenced was blood, either unsorted or a sorted T cell fraction (not recorded which). These receptors were obtained from a male donor with ankylosing spondylitis.

The rearrangement uses TRBV7-9 and TRBJ1-6; 7 bases map to TRBD1. The germline CDR1 and CDR2 sequences are SEHNR and FQNEAQ (reference sequence). The CDR3 length is 16 residues. The V and J ends lost 7 bases and 8 bases, in that order; junction bases with no gene match: 14. CDR3 residues: CASKSWEGAGDSPLHF. In DNA, the CDR3 is TGTGCCAGCAAAAGCTGGGAGGGGGCAGGAGATTCACCCCTCCACTTT.

This clonotype was seen only a few times. J is TRBJ1-2 and V is TRBV19, with TRBD1 matching over 7 bases. Germline CDR1 is LNHDA and CDR2 is SQIVND (reference sequence). The CDR3 is 16 amino acids. The trim removed 5 bases at V and 3 bases at J, leaving 12 bases unmatched. CDR3 in DNA: TGTGCCAGTAGTTCCAGACAGGGCGGCCGCGACTATGGCTACACCTTC. It encodes CASSSRQGGRDYGYTF.

The J gene is TRBJ2-5, the V gene TRBV9; D unclear. The length of the CDR3 is 15 residues. The ends were cut back, 0 bases at V and 3 bases at J, with 12 bases in the middle. Germline V gene lookup returns CDR1 SGDLS and CDR2 YYNGEE. The CDR3, as DNA: TGTGCCAGCAGCGTAGCGGGTTCTATTGAAGAGACCCAGTACTTC. This gives the protein CASSVAGSIEETQYF.

This clonotype has more than one count but fewer than ten. The V call is TRBV12-3 or TRBV12-4, the J call TRBJ1-2; 7 nucleotides match TRBD1. CDR3 length: 14 residues. V shed 5 bases and J 6 bases; nucleotides not matched to a gene: 9. CDR3 nucleotides: TGTGCCAGCAGTCGCTTAGGACAGGTGGATGGCTACACCTTC. Its protein is CASSRLGQVDGYTF.

The CDR3 is CASSLVGGTGVQETQYF. The CDR3 region has the DNA TGTGCCAGCAGCTTAGTAGGAGGGACAGGAGTCCAAGAGACCCAGTACTTC. The V call is TRBV11-2, the J call TRBJ2-5, with 8 bases fitting TRBD1. The V gene's germline CDR1 is SGHAT and CDR2 FQNNGV. The CDR3 is made up of 17 amino acids. J was trimmed by 1 base and V by 1 base; bases with no gene match: 8. Based on the CDR3 plus reference TRBV11-2 and TRBJ2-5, the full variable domain is EAGVAQSPRYKIIEKRQSVAFWCNPISGHATLYWYQQILGQGPKLLIQFQNNGVVDDSQLPKDRFSAERLKGVDSTLKIQPAKLEDSAVYLCASSLVGGTGVQETQYFGPGTRLLVL.

This rearrangement joins TRBV6-2 or TRBV6-3 to TRBJ1-5; D may be TRBD1 (6 bases). Trimming shortened V by 4 bases and J by 5 bases, and 15 bases separated the two germline ends. This CDR3 is 15 amino acids long. CDR1 is MNHEY and CDR2 is SVGEGT in the germline V gene. The CDR3 coding sequence is TGTGCCAGCAGTTCGGAGCAGGGGCGTGATCAGCCCCAGCATTTT. This codes for CASSSEQGRDQPQHF.

V is TRBV27 and J is TRBJ2-1; the match to TRBD2 covers 7 bases. J gave up 7 bases and V 0 bases, and 3 bases lay outside the gene matches. Germline V lookup: CDR1 MNHEY, CDR2 SMNVEV (reference sequence). This CDR3 comprises 14 residues. This CDR3 reads CASSLSGGVNEQFF. CDR3 bases: TGTGCCAGCAGTTTATCGGGGGGGGTGAATGAGCAGTTCTTC.

The V call is TRBV24-1, the J call TRBJ2-1, with 10 bases aligning to TRBD2. The germline V gene has CDR1 KGHDR and CDR2 SFDVKD. Trimming at V came to 1 base and at J to 8 bases, leaving 7 bases not matched to a gene. This CDR3 spans 16 amino acids. CDR3 sequence: CATSDFASGRIHEQFF. Here the CDR3 DNA reads TGTGCCACCAGTGATTTCGCTAGCGGGAGAATCCATGAGCAGTTCTTC.

CDR3 in DNA: TGTGCCGTCGGGCGCGGGGTTGGAAGCGAGCAGTACTTC. It translates to CAVGRGVGSEQYF. The V gene is TRBV27, the J gene TRBJ2-7, with D maybe TRBD2 (6 bases). The V gene's germline CDR1 is MNHEY and CDR2 SMNVEV (reference sequence). V was cut by 11 bases and J by 6 bases, with 20 bases left in between. The CDR3 runs to 13 residues.

This clonotype was counted a few times. This chain links TRBV18 with TRBJ2-7, with TRBD2 matching 7 bases. The CDR3 is 18 amino acids. Germline CDR1 and CDR2: KGHSH and LQKENI. V lost 0 bases to trimming and J lost 2 bases; unmatched junction nucleotides: 13. This CDR3 reads CASSPPASGADGAYEQYF. The CDR3 DNA reads TGTGCCAGCTCACCACCGGCCAGCGGGGCGGATGGGGCCTACGAGCAGTACTTC.

The rearrangement uses TRBV28 and TRBJ2-3; D tentatively fits TRBD1 or TRBD2 (5 bases each). The CDR3 extends over 16 amino acids. V lost 3 bases and J lost 1, with 14 bases in between. CDR1 MDHEN and CDR2 SYDVKM come from the germline V gene. Here the CDR3 reads CASSLAPGHGTDTQYF. CDR3 nucleotides: TGTGCCAGCAGTTTGGCCCCGGGGCACGGCACAGATACGCAGTATTTT.

This clonotype was recorded at least ten times. The chain has TRBV5-1 and TRBJ1-5; perhaps TRBD1 as D (6 bases). Looked up from germline, CDR1 is SGHRS and CDR2 is YFSETQ. The CDR3 covers 15 residues. V lost 0 bases and J 3 bases, leaving 10 bases between the germline ends. CDR3 nucleotides: TGCGCCAGCAGCTTGGAGACAGGAATCAATCAGCCCCAGCATTTT. Translated, it gives CASSLETGINQPQHF.

The V call is TRBV12-3 or TRBV12-4, the J call TRBJ1-1; D not certain. The CDR3 has 16 residues. Trimming removed 6 bases at V and 1 base at J, with 18 bases between. Here the CDR3 DNA reads TGTGCCAGCAGCCCTAATCCGCTCGAGGGGAACACTGAAGCTTTCTTT. As protein: CASSPNPLEGNTEAFF.

This chain links TRBV15 with TRBJ2-6; D is unresolved. The CDR3 loop spans 16 amino acids. Germline-derived CDR1 and CDR2 are LNHNV and YYDKDF (reference sequence). V lost 5 bases and J 0 bases, leaving 11 bases between the germline ends. CDR3 protein: CATSPRAVSGANVLTF. For the CDR3, the DNA is TGTGCCACCAGCCCCCGCGCGGTCTCTGGGGCCAACGTCCTGACTTTC.